The clone carrying this TCR beta chain was seen only a few times. Its antigen is as yet unknown. This sample is drawn from a study of T cells in Graves' hyperthyroidism and ophthalmopathy. Study-wide results and limits: Ophthalmopathy was separated from stable hyperthyroidism by a 13 V-J model.

TCR beta CDR3 regions were amplified from RNA transcripts. The HTBI primer set was used in a first-round RT-PCR of the TCR CDR3. TCRdb processed the multiplex PCR reads anew with MiXCR; each CDR3 protein has one entry. The sample lists some 440,000 distinct CDR3 sequences; 15% to 18% were seen once. The junction had 7 bases not matched to a gene; V was cut back by 5 bases and J by 7 bases. The length of the CDR3 is 14 residues. CDR1 and CDR2 from the germline V gene are SNHLY and FYNNEI. V and J are TRBV2 and TRBJ2-1; 8 bases agree with TRBD2. This clonotype was obtained from a woman aged 18-35 years with Graves' hyperthyroidism. The sample was blood. CDR3 coding DNA: TGTGCCAGCAGTTTGGAGCGGGAGCTGAATGAGCAGTTCTTC. Its protein is CASSLERELNEQFF.